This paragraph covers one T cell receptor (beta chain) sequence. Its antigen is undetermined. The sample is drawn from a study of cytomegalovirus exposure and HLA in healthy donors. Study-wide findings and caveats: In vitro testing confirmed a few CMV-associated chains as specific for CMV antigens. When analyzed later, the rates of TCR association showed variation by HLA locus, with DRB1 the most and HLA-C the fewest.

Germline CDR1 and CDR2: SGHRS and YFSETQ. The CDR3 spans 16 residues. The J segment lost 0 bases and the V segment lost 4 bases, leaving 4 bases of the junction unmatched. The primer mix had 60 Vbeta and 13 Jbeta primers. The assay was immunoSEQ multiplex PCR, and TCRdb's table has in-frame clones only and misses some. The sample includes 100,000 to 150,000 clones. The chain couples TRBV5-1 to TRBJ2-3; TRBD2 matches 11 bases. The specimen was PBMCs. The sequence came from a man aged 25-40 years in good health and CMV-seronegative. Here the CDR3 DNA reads TGCGCCAGCAGCCTACGGACTAGCGGGAGCACAGATACGCAGTATTTT. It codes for CASSLRTSGSTDTQYF.